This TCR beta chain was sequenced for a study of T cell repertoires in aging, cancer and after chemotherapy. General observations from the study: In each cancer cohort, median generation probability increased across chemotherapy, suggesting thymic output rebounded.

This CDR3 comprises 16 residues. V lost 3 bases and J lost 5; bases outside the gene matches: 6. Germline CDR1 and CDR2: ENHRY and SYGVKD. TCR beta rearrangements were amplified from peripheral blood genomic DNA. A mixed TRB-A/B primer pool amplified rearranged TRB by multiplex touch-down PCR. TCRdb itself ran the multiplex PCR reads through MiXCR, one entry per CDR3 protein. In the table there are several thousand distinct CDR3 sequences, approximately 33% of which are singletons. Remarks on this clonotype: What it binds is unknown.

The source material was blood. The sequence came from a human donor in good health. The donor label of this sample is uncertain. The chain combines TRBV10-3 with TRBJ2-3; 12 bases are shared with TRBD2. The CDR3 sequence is CAISDLTSGGKDTQYF. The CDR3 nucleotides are TGTGCCATCAGTGACCTTACTAGCGGGGGGAAAGATACGCAGTATTTT.